The 3 T cell receptor beta chains below were found in one sample sequenced in a study of blood T cell repertoires in COVID-19. TCRdb's copy holds only in-frame clones and misses some; the assay was immunoSEQ multiplex PCR. The data show around 290,000 clones, approximately 90% seen once. Sequencing was performed on peripheral blood. All receptors derive from a woman aged 30 to 39 with COVID-19, enrolled during active disease.

CDR3 loop: CASSLGGRLTDTQYF. CDR3 DNA: TGTGCCAGCAGCTTAGGCGGGAGGCTCACAGATACGCAGTATTTT. The chain combines TRBV7-2 with TRBJ2-3; the match to TRBD2 covers 8 bases. Per germline, CDR1 SGHTA and CDR2 FQGNSA. The CDR3 contains 15 residues. V was clipped by 1 base and J by 2 bases; unmatched bases: 2.

In its sample, this clone was seen once. The chain joins TRBV5-1 to TRBJ2-3; 7 bases line up with TRBD2. Germline V gives CDR1 SGHRS, CDR2 YFSETQ. Trimming took 0 bases from V and 3 from J; bases not matched to a gene: 4. The CDR3 length is 15 residues. The CDR3 sequence is CASSLGDYGTDTQYF. CDR3 sequence (DNA): TGCGCCAGCAGCTTGGGGGACTACGGTACAGATACGCAGTATTTT.

This chain links TRBV3-1 (or the pseudogene TRBV3-2) with TRBJ1-3; 9 nucleotides agree with TRBD1. V trimming: 1 base; J trimming: 4 bases; junction bases outside the gene matches: 2. CDR1 LGHDT and CDR2 YNNKEL come from the germline V gene (reference sequence). CDR3 length: 15 amino acids. The CDR3 is CASSQGGTGGNTIYF. CDR3 DNA sequence: TGTGCCAGCAGCCAAGGCGGGACAGGGGGAAACACCATATATTTT.